The present T cell receptor (beta chain) was sequenced within a study of OX40 agonist ivuxolimab in advanced cancers. Study in general: Patient treatment consisted of intravenous ivuxolimab administration every 2 weeks at 0.01 to 10 mg/kg. In three patients, partial responses were observed, one with hepatocellular carcinoma and two with cutaneous melanoma.

Enrollment shut out patients with autoimmune disease history or systemic immunosuppression. Only in-frame clones appear in the TCRdb table, and some are missing; sequencing was by immunoSEQ multiplex PCR. This table holds approximately 79,000 clones, 86% found once. The V and J ends lost 4 bases and 5 bases respectively, with 11 bases between them. CDR1 SGHTA and CDR2 FQGNSA come from the germline V gene. The CDR3 spans 13 residues. The chain joins TRBV7-2 to TRBJ2-5; no definite D call. The sequence was collected from an adult with an advanced solid tumor such as melanoma, head and neck, liver or kidney cancer. Sequenced material: CD4+ or CD8+ T cells sorted from blood, taken in a trial of the OX40 agonist ivuxolimab. Here the CDR3 reads CASSYPPIETQYF. CDR3 in DNA: TGTGCCAGCAGCTACCCACCCATTGAGACCCAGTACTTC.